The entry below describes one T cell receptor beta chain. The antigen remains unidentified. Sequencing was performed with immunoSEQ multiplex PCR; in TCRdb, only in-frame clones are kept and a portion is missing. Among around 22,000 clones listed, around nine tenths were seen once. These data belong to a study of OX40 agonist ivuxolimab in advanced cancers. Study as a whole: The study enrolled dose-escalation patients with hepatocellular carcinoma, melanoma, renal cell or head and neck cancer.

V was pared by 7 bases and J by 3 bases, with 10 bases between. Per germline, CDR1 SGHAT and CDR2 FQNNGV. The CDR3 is 12 amino acids. Study results and caveats: CD8+ T cells (on average) carried more expanded clones than CD4+ T cells.

The TCR was taken from an adult with an advanced solid tumor such as melanoma, head and neck, liver or kidney cancer. V gene TRBV11-2 combines with J gene TRBJ2-7; D is perhaps TRBD2 (5 bases). This specimen consisted of CD4+ or CD8+ T cells sorted from blood, obtained in a trial of the OX40 agonist ivuxolimab. The CDR3 DNA follows: TGTGCCAGCACCCAACTAGTCTACGAGCAGTACTTC. It yields the protein CASTQLVYEQYF.